Following are 22 T cell receptor beta chains from one sample sequenced in a study of Ad26.COV2.S vaccination and SARS-CoV-2 variants. The assay was immunoSEQ multiplex PCR, and TCRdb's table has in-frame clones only and misses some. The table has roughly 700,000 clones, 70% to 90% seen once. Documented treatment: over 15 received Ad26.COV2.S at low or high dose, single or two shots; about 5 received placebo; per-sample allocation not given. Specimens were obtained on day 63 following the first vaccine or placebo injection. The source was peripheral blood, collected in a trial of Ad26.COV2.S vaccine versus placebo. Source of these receptors: a person between 18 and 60 years old who received the Ad26.COV2.S COVID-19 vaccine or a placebo.

This sequence joins TRBV30 and TRBJ2-5; no clear D gene. CDR3 size: 13 residues. Deletions cut 6 bases from V and 2 bases from J, with 13 bases between. Germline CDR1 and CDR2: GTSNPN and SVGIG (reference sequence). CDR3: CACRPARQETQYF. Written as DNA, the CDR3 is TGTGCCTGCCGTCCGGCCAGGCAAGAGACCCAGTACTTC.

The V call is TRBV6-5, the J call TRBJ1-3, with D unresolved. Trimming pared 2 bases from V and 2 bases from J, leaving 10 bases between. The CDR3 spans 15 residues. From germline, CDR1 is MNHEY and CDR2 SVGAGI. Here the CDR3 DNA reads TGTGCCAGCAGTTACCGGGAAAGGCCTGGAAACACCATATATTTT. This sequence encodes CASSYRERPGNTIYF.

This chain uses TRBV3-1 (or the pseudogene TRBV3-2) with TRBJ2-7, with D uncertain. The germline CDR1 and CDR2 sequences are LGHDT and YNNKEL (reference sequence). This CDR3 has 18 residues. V gave up 5 bases and J gave up 5 bases, with 28 bases separating them. The CDR3 loop reads CASSLGKGGLLVLNEQYF. The DNA of the CDR3 is TGTGCCAGCAGCTTGGGAAAAGGTGGGTTGCTTGTATTGAACGAGCAGTACTTC.

The chain employs TRBV3-1 (or the pseudogene TRBV3-2) and TRBJ2-5; D is ambiguous. The CDR3 contains 12 residues. Germline CDR1 LGHDT, CDR2 YNNKEL (reference sequence). The ends were cut back, 1 base at V and 3 bases at J, with 3 bases in the middle. Here the CDR3 reads CASSQGKETQYF. The DNA of the CDR3 is TGTGCCAGCAGCCAAGGGAAAGAGACCCAGTACTTC.

The genes are TRBV4-1 and TRBJ1-2; 12 bases align to TRBD1. V trimming: 3 bases; J trimming: 2 bases; junction bases outside the gene matches: 4. Germline V gene data show CDR1 as MGHRA and CDR2 as YSYEKL. The CDR3 length is 16 residues. CDR3 in amino acids: CASSHQGQGANYGYTF. The CDR3 DNA follows: TGCGCCAGCAGCCACCAGGGACAGGGGGCGAACTATGGCTACACCTTC.

A single count supports this clone. The CDR3 DNA reads as TGTGCCAGCAGTTTCACTAGAATCGTCAATGAGCAGTTCTTC. Translating it yields CASSFTRIVNEQFF. The chain couples TRBV27 to TRBJ2-1, with D possibly being TRBD2 (5 bases). Germline V lookup: CDR1 MNHEY, CDR2 SMNVEV (reference sequence). The CDR3 consists of 14 residues. V lost 3 bases and J 6 bases, leaving 12 bases between the germline ends.

V is TRBV3-1 (or the pseudogene TRBV3-2) and J is TRBJ1-2; 9 bases line up with TRBD1. There are 14 residues in the CDR3. V gave up 3 bases and J gave up 7 bases; unmatched junction bases: 6. Germline V gives CDR1 LGHDT, CDR2 YNNKEL (reference sequence). CDR3 sequence: CASSHLQGASGYTF. CDR3 nucleotides: TGTGCCAGCAGCCACCTACAGGGGGCTAGTGGCTACACCTTC.

The chain carries TRBV19 and TRBJ2-5; TRBD1 aligns across 8 bases. The CDR3 has 17 residues. J lost 5 bases, V lost 3 bases, and 14 bases had no gene match. Germline values: CDR1 LNHDA, CDR2 SQIVND (reference sequence). The CDR3 region has the DNA TGTGCCAGTAGTATGAGGCGGGTGGGACAGGCCAAGGAGACCCAGTACTTC. Its translation: CASSMRRVGQAKETQYF.

The V and J genes are TRBV2 and TRBJ1-5; D may be TRBD1 (5 bases). Germline lookup yields CDR1 SNHLY and CDR2 FYNNEI. The CDR3 is 15 amino acids. Trimming removed 0 bases from V and 5 bases from J, with 11 bases in between. CDR3 residues: CASSEARGRDQPQHF. The CDR3 bases are TGTGCCAGCAGTGAAGCTAGGGGAAGGGATCAGCCCCAGCATTTT. Full variable domain (outside the CDR3, taken from reference TRBV2 and TRBJ1-5): EPEVTQTPSHQVTQMGQEVILRCVPISNHLYFYWYRQILGQKVEFLVSFYNNEISEKSEIFDDQFSVERPDGSNFTLKIRSTKLEDSAMYFCASSEARGRDQPQHFGDGTRLSIL.

The genes are TRBV7-2 and TRBJ1-1; D remains ambiguous. In germline, CDR1 is SGHTA, CDR2 FQGNSA. Deletions cut 5 bases from V and 5 bases from J, with 12 bases between. CDR3 length equals 13 residues. The CDR3, as DNA: TGTGCCAGCAGCCTCGGACGCCCGACTGAAGCTTTCTTT. Its translation is CASSLGRPTEAFF.

The V and J genes are TRBV6-2 or TRBV6-3 and TRBJ1-4; 7 positions agree with TRBD1. The germline V gene has CDR1 MNHEY and CDR2 SVGEGT. The trim removed 5 bases at V and 7 bases at J, leaving 10 bases unmatched. There are 15 residues in the CDR3. CDR3: CASSQVQGNGEKLFF. The CDR3 DNA follows: TGTGCCAGCAGTCAAGTACAGGGGAACGGTGAAAAACTGTTTTTT.

The gene calls are TRBV30 and TRBJ1-1, with 7 bases lining up with TRBD1. With V trimmed by 0 bases and J by 4 bases, 5 bases remained unmatched. This CDR3 comprises 14 residues. Germline CDR1 GTSNPN, CDR2 SVGIG (reference sequence). The CDR3 DNA is TGTGCCTGGAGTGTACACTCAGGGGGCACTGAAGCTTTCTTT. Translating it yields CAWSVHSGGTEAFF.

This chain uses TRBV27 with TRBJ2-7, with D perhaps TRBD1 (5 bases). Germline lookup yields CDR1 MNHEY and CDR2 SMNVEV (reference sequence). Trimming removed 0 bases at V and 6 bases at J, with 12 bases between. This CDR3 is built from 14 residues. CDR3 DNA sequence: TGTGCCAGCAGTTTATCGATAGGGGTAGGCGAGCAGTACTTC. Its translation: CASSLSIGVGEQYF.

The rearrangement uses TRBV6-6 and TRBJ1-5, with D tentatively TRBD1 (6 bases). V gave up 8 bases and J gave up 7 bases, with 15 bases separating them. The CDR3 loop spans 13 amino acids. Germline CDR1 MNHNY, CDR2 SVGAGI (reference sequence). The CDR3 reads CASSGERGQPQHF. The DNA of the CDR3 is TGTGCCAGCTCAGGGGAAAGGGGCCAGCCCCAGCATTTT.

The chain recombines TRBV27 with TRBJ2-7, with 10 bases matching TRBD1. Unmatched junction bases numbered 7, after V lost 4 bases and J lost 4 bases. The V gene's germline CDR1 is MNHEY and CDR2 SMNVEV (reference sequence). The CDR3 consists of 15 residues. CDR3: CASSYGTGVTYEQYF. For the CDR3, the DNA is TGTGCCAGCAGTTACGGGACAGGGGTTACGTACGAGCAGTACTTC.

The gene calls are TRBV7-8 and TRBJ2-5, with 7 bases aligning to TRBD2. With 3 bases clipped from V and 1 base from J, the junction kept 5 bases outside the gene matches. Germline V gives CDR1 SGHVS, CDR2 FQNEAQ. CDR3 length equals 15 residues. CDR3 protein: CASSLYGGSQETQYF. CDR3 in DNA: TGTGCCAGCAGCTTGTACGGCGGGAGCCAAGAGACCCAGTACTTC.

The rearrangement joins TRBV19 to TRBJ2-1, with TRBD2 matching 11 bases. This CDR3 comprises 15 residues. V shed 6 bases, J shed 8 bases, and the junction held 9 bases outside the gene matches. CDR1 is LNHDA and CDR2 is SQIVND in the germline V gene (reference sequence). The chain's CDR3 is CASRVTSGRFDEQFF. The DNA of the CDR3 is TGTGCCAGTAGGGTTACTAGCGGGAGATTCGATGAGCAGTTCTTC.

This clone was counted only a few times. The gene calls are TRBV19 and TRBJ2-7, with 8 bases lining up with TRBD2. V was clipped by 3 bases and J by 2 bases; unmatched bases: 9. This CDR3 region has 16 residues. From germline, CDR1 is LNHDA and CDR2 SQIVND (reference sequence). This CDR3 reads CASSIQGGGRTYEQYF. CDR3 coding DNA: TGTGCCAGTAGTATTCAGGGCGGCGGGAGGACCTACGAGCAGTACTTC. Full variable domain (missing parts from reference TRBV19 and TRBJ2-7): DGGITQSPKYLFRKEGQNVTLSCEQNLNHDAMYWYRQDPGQGLRLIYYSQIVNDFQKGDIAEGYSVSREKKESFPLTVTSAQKNPTAFYLCASSIQGGGRTYEQYFGPGTRLTVT.

The chain combines TRBV25-1 with TRBJ2-1, with a weak D call TRBD2 (6 bases). The CDR3 sequence is 13 residues long. V dropped 7 bases and J dropped 7 bases, with 14 bases sitting between them. From germline, CDR1 is MGHDK and CDR2 SYGVNS. This CDR3 reads CASMGGSGNEQFF. CDR3 coding DNA: TGTGCCAGCATGGGGGGTAGTGGGAATGAGCAGTTCTTC.

The genes are TRBV24-1 and TRBJ2-7; D is unresolved. Germline loops: CDR1 KGHDR, CDR2 SFDVKD. V dropped 3 bases and J dropped 6 bases, with 5 bases sitting between them. The CDR3 has 11 residues. The CDR3 spells CATSDEVEQYF. CDR3 bases: TGTGCCACCAGTGATGAGGTCGAGCAGTACTTC.

The J gene is TRBJ1-1, the V gene TRBV4-3; D remains unclear. The CDR3 sequence is 15 residues long. Between the trimmed V and J ends, which lost 1 base and 4 bases, there was a span of 13 bases. Germline V CDR1 and CDR2: LGHNA, YSLEER. CDR3 amino acids: CASSQALSGITEAFF. In DNA form, the CDR3 reads TGCGCCAGCAGCCAAGCCCTTAGCGGGATCACTGAAGCTTTCTTT.

The chain combines TRBV19 with TRBJ1-4; a weak D match, TRBD1 (5 bases). V dropped 8 bases and J dropped 13 bases, with 20 bases sitting between them. The CDR3 has 13 amino acids. Germline lookup yields CDR1 LNHDA and CDR2 SQIVND (reference sequence). As DNA, the CDR3 is TGTGCCAGTTCCGCGGGGGTAGGCCAGAGACTGTTTTTT. Amino acid sequence: CASSAGVGQRLFF.